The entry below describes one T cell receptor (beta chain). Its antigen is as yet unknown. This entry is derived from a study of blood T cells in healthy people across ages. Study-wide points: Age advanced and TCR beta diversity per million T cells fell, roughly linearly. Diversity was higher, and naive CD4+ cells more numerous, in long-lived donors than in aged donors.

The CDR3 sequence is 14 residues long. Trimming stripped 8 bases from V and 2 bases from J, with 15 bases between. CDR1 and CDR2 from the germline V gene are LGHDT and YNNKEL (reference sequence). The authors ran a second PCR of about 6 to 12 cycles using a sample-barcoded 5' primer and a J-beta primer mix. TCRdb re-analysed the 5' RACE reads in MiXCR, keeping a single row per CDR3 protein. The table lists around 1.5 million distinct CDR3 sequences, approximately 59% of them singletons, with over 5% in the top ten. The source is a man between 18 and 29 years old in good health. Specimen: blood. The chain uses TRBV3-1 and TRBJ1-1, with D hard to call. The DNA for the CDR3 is TGTGCCAGCGCCGGAACAACTCCAAACACTGAAGCTTTCTTT. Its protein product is CASAGTTPNTEAFF.